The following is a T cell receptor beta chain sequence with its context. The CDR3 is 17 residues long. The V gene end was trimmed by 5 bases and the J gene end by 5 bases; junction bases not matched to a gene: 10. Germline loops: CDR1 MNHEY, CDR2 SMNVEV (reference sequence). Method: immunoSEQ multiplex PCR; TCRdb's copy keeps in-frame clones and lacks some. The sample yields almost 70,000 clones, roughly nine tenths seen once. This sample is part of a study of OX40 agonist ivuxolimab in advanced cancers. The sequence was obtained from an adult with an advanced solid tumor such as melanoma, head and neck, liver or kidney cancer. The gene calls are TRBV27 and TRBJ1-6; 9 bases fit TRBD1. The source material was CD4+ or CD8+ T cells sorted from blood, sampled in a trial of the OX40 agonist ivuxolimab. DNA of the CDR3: TGTGCCAGCAGTCCCTGGACAGGGGTTAGAAATAATTCACCCCTCCACTTT. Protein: CASSPWTGVRNNSPLHF.